These 30 T cell receptor beta chains originate from one sample sequenced in a study of blood T cell repertoires in COVID-19. Method: immunoSEQ multiplex PCR; TCRdb's copy keeps in-frame clones and lacks some. The sample has 190,000 or so clones; around 81% are singletons. Sample: peripheral blood. The receptors derive from a man in his sixties with COVID-19, enrolled during active disease.

The chain combines TRBV5-1 with TRBJ2-3; tentative D call: TRBD1 (5 bases). This CDR3 has 14 amino acids. Germline V gene lookup returns CDR1 SGHRS and CDR2 YFSETQ. The ends were cut back, 2 bases at V and 0 bases at J, with 7 bases in the middle. The CDR3: CASSLQESTDTQYF. CDR3 DNA sequence: TGCGCCAGCAGCTTACAGGAGAGCACAGATACGCAGTATTTT.

The chain is built from TRBV4-2 and TRBJ1-1; weak D call: TRBD1 (6 bases). V lost 1 base and J 4 bases, leaving 16 bases between the germline ends. The CDR3 covers 16 residues. Germline CDR1 reads LGHNA; CDR2 reads YNFKEQ. This CDR3 is CASSQGSGGAATEAFF. Written as DNA, the CDR3 is TGTGCCAGCAGCCAAGGATCGGGGGGCGCGGCCACTGAAGCTTTCTTT.

The chain is built from TRBV7-6 and TRBJ2-3; 9 bases are shared with TRBD2. The CDR3 runs 17 residues. Germline V gives CDR1 SGHVS, CDR2 FNYEAQ. Germline trimming cut 1 base from V and 8 bases from J; bases unmatched to any gene: 13. CDR3 amino acids: CASSLDIAGVGKGTQYF. CDR3 coding DNA: TGTGCCAGCAGCTTAGACATAGCGGGAGTGGGGAAGGGTACGCAGTATTTT.

The V and J genes are TRBV7-3 and TRBJ2-2; possible D gene TRBD2, 6 bases. CDR1 SGHTA and CDR2 FQGTGA come from the germline V gene. V was cut by 2 bases and J by 4 bases, with 20 bases left in between. The CDR3 contains 18 residues. The CDR3 DNA reads TGTGCCAGCAGCTTACGGGACTCGAGTCGGCTGGGCACCGGGGAGCTGTTTTTT. Translating it yields CASSLRDSSRLGTGELFF. The entire variable domain, with the rest obtained from reference TRBV7-3 and TRBJ2-2, is as follows: GAGVSQTPSNKVTEKGKYVELRCDPISGHTALYWYRQSLGQGPEFLIYFQGTGAADDSGLPNDRFFAVRPEGSVSTLKIQRTERGDSAVYLCASSLRDSSRLGTGELFFGEGSRLTVL.

This chain connects TRBV7-7 to TRBJ2-3; 11 nucleotides line up with TRBD2. V shed 5 bases and J 2 bases; nucleotides not matched to a gene: 6. This CDR3 has 16 residues. CDR1 SSHAT and CDR2 FNYEAQ come from the germline V gene (reference sequence). The CDR3 nucleotides read TGTGCCAGCAGCCCTATAGCGGGAGGGGACACAGATACGCAGTATTTT. Translation gives CASSPIAGGDTDTQYF. The variable domain in full, with the rest retrieved from reference TRBV7-7 and TRBJ2-3, is GAGVSQSPRYKVTKRGQDVTLRCDPISSHATLYWYQQALGQGPEFLTYFNYEAQPDKSGLPSDRFSAERPEGSISTLTIQRTEQRDSAMYRCASSPIAGGDTDTQYFGPGTRLTVL.

The sample holds many counts of this clone. This CDR3 is also generated by other DNA sequences in the sample. CDR3 amino acids: CASSLTSYEQYF. The CDR3 DNA reads TGCGCCAGCAGCTTGACTTCCTACGAGCAGTACTTC. The chain links TRBV5-1 to TRBJ2-7; D unclear. The CDR3 runs to 12 residues. The V and J ends lost 1 base and 1 base respectively, with 3 bases between them. Germline CDR1 is SGHRS and CDR2 is YFSETQ.

CDR3 nucleotides: TGCGCCAGCAGCTTGGGTTCTAGCGGGAGTGCTGAGCAGTTCTTC. This gives the protein CASSLGSSGSAEQFF. The gene calls are TRBV5-1 and TRBJ2-1, with 10 bases lining up with TRBD2. There are 15 residues in the CDR3. The junction had 6 bases not matched to a gene; V was cut back by 0 bases and J by 9 bases. Germline CDR1 reads SGHRS; CDR2 reads YFSETQ.

This chain uses TRBV6-1 with TRBJ2-7; D is perhaps TRBD1 (5 bases). Germline V gene lookup returns CDR1 MNHNS and CDR2 SASEGT. V dropped 6 bases and J dropped 0 bases, with 12 bases sitting between them. The CDR3 spans 14 residues. In DNA form, the CDR3 reads TGTGCCAGCAGATTAGACAGTAGCTCCTACGAGCAGTACTTC. This translates into CASRLDSSSYEQYF.

This clone appeared a single time. The V and J genes are TRBV28 and TRBJ1-2; D is possibly TRBD1 (5 bases). V was trimmed by 2 bases and J by 5 bases, leaving 6 bases between them. The V gene's germline CDR1 is MDHEN and CDR2 SYDVKM. CDR3 length equals 12 residues. The CDR3 DNA is TGTGCCAGCAGTTTAGCAGGGTATGGCTACACCTTC. Its translation: CASSLAGYGYTF.

This clone was recorded only once. V is TRBV5-1 and J is TRBJ2-5; TRBD1 agrees at 10 bases. V was pared by 4 bases and J by 5 bases, with 5 bases of the junction left unmatched. The CDR3 is 14 residues long. Per germline, CDR1 SGHRS and CDR2 YFSETQ. The CDR3 region is CASSRQGARETQYF. CDR3 nucleotides: TGCGCCAGCAGCCGACAGGGGGCGCGGGAGACCCAGTACTTC.

This sequence joins TRBV27 and TRBJ2-7; perhaps TRBD2 as D (6 bases). This CDR3 region has 14 residues. Trimming removed 6 bases at V and 3 bases at J, with 15 bases between. Germline CDR1 is MNHEY and CDR2 is SMNVEV (reference sequence). DNA for the CDR3: TGTGCCAGCAGCTTCCGGGGGACGGGCTACGAGCAGTACTTC. Translation gives CASSFRGTGYEQYF.

This clone was detected a few times. Different DNA sequences within this sample yield the same CDR3. The chain links TRBV18 to TRBJ1-6; TRBD1 aligns across 9 bases. Germline V gene lookup returns CDR1 KGHSH and CDR2 LQKENI. J gave up 9 bases and V 6 bases, and 6 bases lay outside the gene matches. CDR3 length: 14 amino acids. CDR3 bases: TGTGCCAGCTCCCCCGGGACAGGGCGTTCACCCCTCCACTTT. Translating it yields CASSPGTGRSPLHF. The variable domain in full, with the rest retrieved from reference TRBV18 and TRBJ1-6, is NAGVMQNPRHLVRRRGQEARLRCSPMKGHSHVYWYRQLPEEGLKFMVYLQKENIIDESGMPKERFSAEFPKEGPSILRIQQVVRGDSAAYFCASSPGTGRSPLHFGNGTRLTVT.

The chain combines TRBV7-3 with TRBJ2-2; 7 bases align to TRBD2. Looked up from germline, CDR1 is SGHTA and CDR2 is FQGTGA. V shed 1 base, J shed 8 bases, and the junction held 7 bases outside the gene matches. CDR3 size: 15 residues. The CDR3 reads CASSLSGSRAGELFF. Here the CDR3 DNA reads TGTGCCAGCAGCTTAAGCGGGAGCAGGGCGGGGGAGCTGTTTTTT.

V gene TRBV7-2 combines with J gene TRBJ2-7, with D maybe TRBD1 (6 bases). The germline CDR1 and CDR2 sequences are SGHTA and FQGNSA. V lost 2 bases, J lost 0 bases, and 11 bases lay in between. The CDR3 has 15 residues. The CDR3 protein is CASSLWDMSSYEQYF. The CDR3 DNA follows: TGTGCCAGCAGCTTATGGGACATGAGCTCCTACGAGCAGTACTTC.

This clone was picked up one time. The V call is TRBV27, the J call TRBJ2-3; D is perhaps TRBD2 (6 bases). V dropped 5 bases and J dropped 2 bases, with 17 bases sitting between them. CDR1 and CDR2 (germline): MNHEY, SMNVEV (reference sequence). The CDR3 is 16 amino acids. The CDR3 loop is CASSLWGVSTTDTQYF. CDR3 nucleotides: TGTGCCAGCAGTCTCTGGGGGGTATCGACCACAGATACGCAGTATTTT.

On this clone: Different DNA sequences within this sample yield the same CDR3. This sequence joins TRBV10-1 and TRBJ2-7, with unresolved D. The CDR3 covers 12 residues. Trimming took 0 bases from V and 4 from J, leaving 4 bases between them. Germline lookup yields CDR1 WNHNN and CDR2 SYGVQD (reference sequence). The CDR3 DNA reads as TGCGCCAGCAGTGAGTCTCGGTACGAGCAGTACTTC. Its protein is CASSESRYEQYF.

The gene calls are TRBV27 and TRBJ1-5; the match to TRBD1 covers 12 bases. Trimming cost V 6 bases and J 5 bases; bases outside gene matches: 8. CDR3 length: 16 residues. Germline V gene lookup returns CDR1 MNHEY and CDR2 SMNVEV (reference sequence). In DNA, the CDR3 is TGTGCCAGCAGGGCAGGGACAGGGGGCTTTGATCAGCCCCAGCATTTT. Translation: CASRAGTGGFDQPQHF.

A single count supports this clone. The CDR3 coding sequence is TGTGCCAGCAGCTCTATGGGCCCGGGGAGAAACACCATATATTTT. Residues: CASSSMGPGRNTIYF. This chain links TRBV9 with TRBJ1-3; D unclear. The V gene lost 4 bases and the J gene lost 5 bases, with 16 bases spanning the gap. Germline lookup yields CDR1 SGDLS and CDR2 YYNGEE. This CDR3 is 15 amino acids long.

This clone was picked up one time. The chain uses TRBV19 and TRBJ2-3; 10 positions match TRBD1. V lost 5 bases, J lost 5 bases, and 1 base stayed unmatched. The CDR3 covers 13 residues. Germline assignment: CDR1 LNHDA and CDR2 SQIVND (reference sequence). In DNA form, the CDR3 reads TGTGCCAGTAGTGGACAGGGGGAAGATACGCAGTATTTT. Translating gives CASSGQGEDTQYF.

The chain has TRBV5-1 and TRBJ2-1, with 7 positions matching TRBD2. The CDR3 length is 15 residues. Unmatched junction bases numbered 8, after V lost 3 bases and J lost 5 bases. In germline, CDR1 is SGHRS, CDR2 YFSETQ. The CDR3 DNA is TGCGCCAGCAGCTCGACTCCCGGGACTAACAATGAGCAGTTCTTC. This codes for CASSSTPGTNNEQFF.

The chain is built from TRBV7-9 and TRBJ1-1; perhaps TRBD1 as D (5 bases). The CDR3 has 17 residues. The germline CDR1 and CDR2 sequences are SEHNR and FQNEAQ (reference sequence). Trimming cost V 1 base and J 0 bases, with 15 bases left between them. CDR3 residues: CASSLDPHRPMNTEAFF. Here the CDR3 DNA reads TGTGCCAGCAGCTTAGACCCCCACAGGCCAATGAACACTGAAGCTTTCTTT.

The chain has TRBV19 and TRBJ1-4; 8 bases align to TRBD1. The CDR3 totals 16 residues. J gave up 0 bases and V 5 bases, and 5 bases lay outside the gene matches. Germline V gives CDR1 LNHDA, CDR2 SQIVND (reference sequence). The CDR3 loop reads CASSGDRSATNEKLFF. The CDR3 DNA sequence: TGTGCCAGTAGTGGGGACAGGAGTGCAACTAATGAAAAACTGTTTTTT.

The J gene is TRBJ1-6, the V gene TRBV6-5; D gene uncertain. CDR1 MNHEY and CDR2 SVGAGI come from the germline V gene. V lost 6 bases and J 5 bases, leaving 14 bases between the germline ends. The CDR3 is 15 amino acids. CDR3 sequence: CASRPFVADNSPLHF. In nucleotides, the CDR3 is TGTGCCAGCAGGCCTTTTGTCGCAGATAATTCACCCCTCCACTTT.

The rearrangement links TRBV19 to TRBJ1-2; D ambiguous. CDR3 length: 15 residues. Per germline, CDR1 LNHDA and CDR2 SQIVND (reference sequence). Trimming took 0 bases from V and 7 from J, leaving 15 bases between them. CDR3 nucleotide sequence: TGTGCCAGTAGTATAGATCGTATCGGGTCTGGTGGCTACACCTTC. It encodes CASSIDRIGSGGYTF. Variable domain in full (rest from reference TRBV19 and TRBJ1-2): DGGITQSPKYLFRKEGQNVTLSCEQNLNHDAMYWYRQDPGQGLRLIYYSQIVNDFQKGDIAEGYSVSREKKESFPLTVTSAQKNPTAFYLCASSIDRIGSGGYTFGSGTRLTVV.

This chain joins TRBV7-3 and TRBJ2-5; D is possibly TRBD2 (6 bases). The CDR3 sequence is 13 residues long. V lost 5 bases, J lost 5 bases, and 12 bases lay in between. CDR1 and CDR2 (germline): SGHTA, FQGTGA. CDR3 in DNA: TGTGCCAGCAGCCCAACTGGAGGGGAGACCCAGTACTTC. As protein: CASSPTGGETQYF. The full variable domain, rest sourced from reference TRBV7-3 and TRBJ2-5, is GAGVSQTPSNKVTEKGKYVELRCDPISGHTALYWYRQSLGQGPEFLIYFQGTGAADDSGLPNDRFFAVRPEGSVSTLKIQRTERGDSAVYLCASSPTGGETQYFGPGTRLLVL.

Concerning this clone: The same CDR3 can be traced to other DNA sequences in this sample. The chain links TRBV3-1 (or the pseudogene TRBV3-2) to TRBJ1-4, with D unclear. Trimming shortened V by 1 base and J by 6 bases, and 6 bases separated the two germline ends. The CDR3 length is 13 residues. Germline V gives CDR1 LGHDT, CDR2 YNNKEL (reference sequence). CDR3 bases: TGTGCCAGCAGCCAAGTACGCGATGAAAAACTGTTTTTT. Protein product: CASSQVRDEKLFF.

The V and J genes are TRBV4-1 and TRBJ2-3; D remains unclear. Trimming shortened V by 0 bases and J by 2 bases, and 15 bases separated the two germline ends. CDR1 is MGHRA, CDR2 YSYEKL, per germline. The CDR3 contains 17 residues. CDR3 protein: CASSQDRLGFSTDTQYF. The CDR3 DNA is TGCGCCAGCAGCCAAGACAGGTTGGGTTTCTCCACAGATACGCAGTATTTT.

This clone was found once. This chain joins TRBV27 and TRBJ1-5, with D possibly matching TRBD1 (6 bases). CDR1 and CDR2 (germline): MNHEY, SMNVEV (reference sequence). Trimming removed 0 bases from V and 1 base from J, with 10 bases in between. This CDR3 is 16 amino acids long. The CDR3 DNA is TGTGCCAGCAGTTTATCGTTGACAGGCAGCAATCAGCCCCAGCATTTT. It codes for CASSLSLTGSNQPQHF.

The V and J genes are TRBV12-3 or TRBV12-4 and TRBJ1-2; D is perhaps TRBD1 (5 bases). V shed 7 bases and J shed 4 bases, with 13 bases lying between them. The CDR3 has 13 amino acids. This CDR3 reads CASTGRRGYGYTF. Written as DNA, the CDR3 is TGTGCCAGCACCGGGAGGAGGGGCTATGGCTACACCTTC.

The V call is TRBV6-5, the J call TRBJ1-1; 7 positions agree with TRBD1. This CDR3 has 15 amino acids. J lost 5 bases, V lost 0 bases, and 6 bases had no gene match. Germline V lookup: CDR1 MNHEY, CDR2 SVGAGI. DNA of the CDR3: TGTGCCAGCAGTTACTCGATTACAGGGGCGACTGAAGCTTTCTTT. Encoded protein: CASSYSITGATEAFF.